Each of the 9 T cell receptor beta chains below was sequenced from the same sample in a study of control samples from healthy donors and cancer patients. Produced via immunoSEQ multiplex PCR; TCRdb's table is partial and in-frame only. The sample has more than 95,000 clones; approximately 87% are singletons. The specimen was blood. The source is a man in his fifties or sixties in good health.

The CDR3 protein is CASSGGTGFSPLHF. The CDR3 nucleotides read TGTGCCAGCAGCGGGGGGACAGGGTTTTCACCCCTCCACTTT. V and J are TRBV9 and TRBJ1-6; TRBD1 matches 9 bases. This CDR3 region has 14 residues. CDR1 and CDR2 from the germline V gene are SGDLS and YYNGEE. Trimming cost V 3 bases and J 9 bases; bases outside gene matches: 4.

The chain employs TRBV19 and TRBJ2-3, with 11 bases matching TRBD2. There are 15 residues in the CDR3. J was trimmed by 1 base and V by 6 bases; bases with no gene match: 3. CDR1 is LNHDA and CDR2 is SQIVND in the germline V gene (reference sequence). CDR3 sequence (DNA): TGTGCCAGTAGACAGGGACTAGCGGGCACAGATACGCAGTATTTT. Protein: CASRQGLAGTDTQYF.

The chain links TRBV4-3 to TRBJ1-1; possibly TRBD1 for D (6 bases). CDR1 and CDR2 from the germline V gene are LGHNA and YSLEER. V was trimmed by 3 bases and J by 0 bases, leaving 20 bases between them. The CDR3 is 18 residues long. CDR3: CASSHDTGRTQMNTEAFF. DNA for the CDR3: TGCGCCAGCAGCCATGACACAGGGCGCACACAAATGAACACTGAAGCTTTCTTT.

There are a few counts of this clone. This chain links TRBV4-1 with TRBJ2-7; the D is unclear. This CDR3 is 15 amino acids long. V was cut by 1 base and J by 0 bases, with 10 bases left in between. Germline V gives CDR1 MGHRA, CDR2 YSYEKL. The CDR3 DNA is TGCGCCAGCAGCCAAGGTGTAGTCAGCTCCTACGAGCAGTACTTC. Translation: CASSQGVVSSYEQYF.

V usage is TRBV7-2 and J usage is TRBJ1-1; D ambiguous. Germline CDR1 reads SGHTA; CDR2 reads FQGNSA. The CDR3 runs 13 residues. Trimming left V 0 bases short and J 5 bases short, with 7 bases between. The DNA of the CDR3 is TGTGCCAGCAGCTTAGCTACAGAAACTGAAGCTTTCTTT. It translates to CASSLATETEAFF.

The chain employs TRBV11-3 and TRBJ2-5; TRBD1 is a possible D gene (5 bases). The CDR3 length is 13 residues. V shed 2 bases and J shed 5 bases, with 9 bases lying between them. Germline-derived CDR1 and CDR2 are SGHNT and YENEEA. CDR3 bases: TGTGCCAGCAGCTTATATCAGGGCGAGACCCAGTACTTC. It encodes CASSLYQGETQYF.

This chain joins TRBV14 and TRBJ2-2; D unclear. Trimming took 4 bases from V and 4 from J, leaving 13 bases between them. Germline V gene lookup returns CDR1 SGHDN and CDR2 FVKESK. The CDR3 extends over 15 amino acids. CDR3 sequence: CASSLATRSTGELFF. The CDR3 DNA reads TGTGCCAGCAGCCTCGCAACTCGGTCCACCGGGGAGCTGTTTTTT.

A few counts support this clone. This rearrangement joins TRBV28 to TRBJ1-1; TRBD1 matches at 8 bases. Per germline, CDR1 MDHEN and CDR2 SYDVKM. This CDR3 region has 15 residues. V lost 3 bases and J lost 1; bases outside the gene matches: 4. The CDR3 nucleotides read TGTGCCAGCAGTTTCAGGGGGCTAGGGAACACTGAAGCTTTCTTT. It encodes CASSFRGLGNTEAFF.

V gene TRBV6-6 combines with J gene TRBJ1-5; perhaps TRBD1 as D (5 bases). V dropped 4 bases and J dropped 4 bases, with 8 bases sitting between them. This CDR3 has 13 amino acids. The germline CDR1 and CDR2 sequences are MNHNY and SVGAGI (reference sequence). CDR3 nucleotide sequence: TGTGCCAGCAGTTGGGAGGGGAATCAGCCCCAGCATTTT. Translated, it gives CASSWEGNQPQHF.